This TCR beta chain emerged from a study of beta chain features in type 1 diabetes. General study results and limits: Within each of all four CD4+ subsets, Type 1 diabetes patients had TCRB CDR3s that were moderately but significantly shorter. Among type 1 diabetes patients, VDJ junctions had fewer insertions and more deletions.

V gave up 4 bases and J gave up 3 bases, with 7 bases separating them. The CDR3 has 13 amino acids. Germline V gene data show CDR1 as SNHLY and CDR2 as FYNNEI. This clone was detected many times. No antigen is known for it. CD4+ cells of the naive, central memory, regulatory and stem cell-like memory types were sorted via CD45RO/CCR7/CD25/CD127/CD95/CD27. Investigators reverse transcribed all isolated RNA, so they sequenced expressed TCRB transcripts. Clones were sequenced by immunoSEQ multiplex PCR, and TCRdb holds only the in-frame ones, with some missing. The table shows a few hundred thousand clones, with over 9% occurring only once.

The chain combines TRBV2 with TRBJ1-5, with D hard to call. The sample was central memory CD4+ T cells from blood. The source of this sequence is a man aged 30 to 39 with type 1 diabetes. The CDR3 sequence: CASSVDVNQPQHF. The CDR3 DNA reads TGTGCCAGCAGTGTCGATGTCAATCAGCCCCAGCATTTT.